This T cell receptor (beta chain) was identified in a study of shared clonotypes between healthy human individuals. Generated by immunoSEQ multiplex PCR, the TCRdb table keeps only in-frame clones and is missing some. The sample includes around 1.9 million clones, approximately 94% seen only once; the top ten take 1.5% to 2%. Remarks on this clone: What it binds is not known.

Cells designated naive CD8 were CD45RO-negative and were positively selected for CCR7, with terminally differentiated effector memory CD45RA+ cells excluded. Adult Caucasians living in Nashville, Tennessee made up all of the donors. Whole-study findings and limits: In general, naive subsets displayed greater estimated richness than memory subsets did.

Sample: naive CD8+ T cells from PBMCs. This receptor was taken from a man between 18 and 35 years old in good health. Some clones in this sample may be carry-over from other donors' samples.

The CDR3 is CASSPRTRNTEAFF. In nucleotides, the CDR3 is TGTGCCAGCAGCCCGCGGACACGTAACACTGAAGCTTTCTTT. This chain uses TRBV2 with TRBJ1-1; tentatively, D is TRBD1 (5 bases). Trimming left V 6 bases short and J 2 bases short, with 13 bases between. The CDR3 has 14 residues. Germline V gene sequence: CDR1 SNHLY, CDR2 FYNNEI.